There are a few counts of the clone carrying this TCR beta chain. TCRdb redid the calling of the 5' RACE reads with MiXCR, one entry per CDR3 protein. This sample has tens of thousands of distinct CDR3 sequences, with 13% found just once. This record comes from a study of early T cells in non-severe SARS-CoV-2 infection. Study-level information: The study sequenced bulk RNA from unsorted whole blood, with chains unpaired.

In germline, CDR1 is DFQATT, CDR2 SNEGSKA (reference sequence). The CDR3 has 15 residues. J gave up 0 bases and V 3 bases, and 1 base lay outside the gene matches. The rearrangement joins TRBV20-1 to TRBJ2-6; 8 bases agree with TRBD2. The clonotype comes from an adult who was a healthcare worker with PCR-confirmed SARS-CoV-2 infection or an uninfected control (not recorded which). The sample in question was whole blood, obtained at baseline. The DNA for the CDR3 is TGCAGTGCTAGTAGCGGGGTCTCTGGGGCCAACGTCCTGACTTTC. Translated, it gives CSASSGVSGANVLTF.